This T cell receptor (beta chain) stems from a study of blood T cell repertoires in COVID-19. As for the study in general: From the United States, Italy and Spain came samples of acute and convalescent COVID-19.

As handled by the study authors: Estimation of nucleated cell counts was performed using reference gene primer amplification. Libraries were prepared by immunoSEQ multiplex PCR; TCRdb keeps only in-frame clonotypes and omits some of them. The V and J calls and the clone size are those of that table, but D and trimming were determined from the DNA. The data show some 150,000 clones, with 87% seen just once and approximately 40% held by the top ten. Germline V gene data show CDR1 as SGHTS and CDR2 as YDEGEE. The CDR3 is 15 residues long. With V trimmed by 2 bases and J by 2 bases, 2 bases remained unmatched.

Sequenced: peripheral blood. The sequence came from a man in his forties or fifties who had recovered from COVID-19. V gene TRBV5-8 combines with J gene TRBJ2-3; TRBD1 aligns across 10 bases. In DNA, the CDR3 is TGTGCCAGCAGCTTTGGGACAGGGGCCACAGATACGCAGTATTTT. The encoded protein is CASSFGTGATDTQYF.